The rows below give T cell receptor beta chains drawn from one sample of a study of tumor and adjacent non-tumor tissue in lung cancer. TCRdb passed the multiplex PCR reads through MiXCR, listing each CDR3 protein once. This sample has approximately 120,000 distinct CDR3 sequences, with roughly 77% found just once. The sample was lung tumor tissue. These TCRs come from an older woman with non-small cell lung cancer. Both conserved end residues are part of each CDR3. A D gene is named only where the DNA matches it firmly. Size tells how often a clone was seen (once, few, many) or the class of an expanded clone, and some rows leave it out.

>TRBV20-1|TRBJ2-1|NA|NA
CGARRDQYNEQFF
TGCGGTGCCAGAAGGGACCAATACAATGAACAGTTCTTC
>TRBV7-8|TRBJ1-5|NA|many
CASSLFTQGGNQPQHF
TGTGCCAGCAGCTTATTTACACAGGGAGGGAATCAGCCCCAGCATTTT
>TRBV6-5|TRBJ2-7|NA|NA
CASSYSPVSEQYF
TGTGCCAGCAGTTACTCCCCGGTAAGCGAGCAGTATTTC
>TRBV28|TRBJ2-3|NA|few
CASSLMGTDTQYF
TGTGCCAGCAGTTTGATGGGCACAGATACGCAGTATTTT
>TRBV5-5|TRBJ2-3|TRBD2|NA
CASSLAFVSGSLTDTQYF
TGTGCCAGCAGCTTGGCCTTTGTTAGCGGGAGTCTCACAGATACGCAGTATTTT
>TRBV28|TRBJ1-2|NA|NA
CASSFRVSRGYTF
TGTGCCAGCAGTTTTAGGGTCTCGAGGGGCTACACCTTC
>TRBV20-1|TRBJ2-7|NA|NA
CSASFGSVDSLEQNF
TGCAGTGCTAGTTTTGGTAGCGTGGACTCCTTAGAGCAGAACTTC
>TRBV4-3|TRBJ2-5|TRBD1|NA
CASSHDVPGQETQYF
TGCGCCAGCAGCCATGATGTCCCGGGACAGGAGACCCAGTACTTC
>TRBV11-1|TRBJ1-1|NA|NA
CACSGDRNTEAFF
TGTGCCTGTAGCGGGGACCGCAACACTGAAGCTTTCTTT
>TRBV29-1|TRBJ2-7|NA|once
CSVGLGRLPYEHYF
TGCAGCGTTGGGCTGGGCAGGTTACCCTACGAGCATTACTTC
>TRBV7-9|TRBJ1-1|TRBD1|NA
CASSLGQGENTEAFF
TGTGCCAGCAGCTTAGGACAGGGGGAGAACACTGAAGCTTTCTTT
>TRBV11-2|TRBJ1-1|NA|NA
CASSPTSKTEAFF
TGTGCCAGCAGCCCCACGTCCAAGACTGAAGCTTTCTTT
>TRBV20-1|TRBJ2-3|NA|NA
CSARATRGGSTDTQYF
TGCAGTGCTAGAGCAACTAGAGGGGGAAGCACAGATACGCAGTATTTT
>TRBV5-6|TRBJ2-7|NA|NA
CASSFDYIEQYF
TGTGCCAGCAGTTTTGACTACATCGAGCAGTACTTC
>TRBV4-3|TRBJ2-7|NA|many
CASSLASGPYEQYF
TGCGCCAGCAGCCTAGCGAGCGGACCCTACGAGCAGTACTTC
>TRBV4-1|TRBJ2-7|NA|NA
CASSQNHRSYEQYF
TGCGCCAGCAGCCAAAATCACCGGTCCTACGAGCAGTACTTC
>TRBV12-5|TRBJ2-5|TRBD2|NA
CASGSWISGAQETQYF
TGTGCTAGTGGTTCGTGGATTAGCGGGGCCCAAGAGACACAGTACTTC
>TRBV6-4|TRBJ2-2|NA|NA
CATSPQLENIGELFF
TGTGCCACCAGTCCCCAGCTAGAGAACATCGGGGAGCTGTTTTTT
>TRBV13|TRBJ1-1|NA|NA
CANSLVGGDTETFF
TGTGCCAACAGCTTAGTAGGAGGGGACACTGAAACTTTCTTT
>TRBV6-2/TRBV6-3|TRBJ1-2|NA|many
CASSPAGAGYGYTF
TGTGCCAGCAGTCCCGCCGGGGCAGGTTATGGCTACACCTTC
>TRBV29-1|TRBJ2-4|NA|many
CSVEDAGGTAKNIQYF
TGCAGCGTTGAAGATGCCGGGGGAACAGCCAAAAACATTCAGTACTTC
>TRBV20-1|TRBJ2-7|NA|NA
CGARRIYEQYF
TGCGGTGCTAGACGTATCTACGAGCAGTACTTC
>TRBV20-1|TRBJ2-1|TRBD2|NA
CSATPGTSVLEEQFF
TGCAGTGCCACCCCGGGGACTAGTGTGCTGGAAGAGCAGTTCTTC
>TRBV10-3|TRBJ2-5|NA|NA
CATIQGSQGQETQYF
TGTGCCACCATCCAGGGATCGCAGGGACAAGAGACCCAGTACTTC
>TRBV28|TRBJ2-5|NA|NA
CVSSLTRLKTRYF
TGTGTCAGCAGTCTTACTAGATTAAAGACCCGGTACTTC
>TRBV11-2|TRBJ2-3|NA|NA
CACCLGERQPQYF
TGTGCCTGCTGCTTAGGGGAACGACAGCCCCAGTATTTT
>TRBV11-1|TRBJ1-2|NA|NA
CASTSLGPLYGYTF
TGTGCCAGCACCTCACTGGGCCCGCTCTATGGTTACACCTTC
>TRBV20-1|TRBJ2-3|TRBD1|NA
CSSGKTGATTDTQYF
TGCAGTTCTGGAAAGACAGGGGCGACGACAGATACGCAGTATTTT
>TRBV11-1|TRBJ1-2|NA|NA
CVSSSQGPLYAYTF
TGTGTCAGCAGTTCACAGGGCCCGCTCTATGCCTACACCTTC
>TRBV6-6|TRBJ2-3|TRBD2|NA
CASTTAGTNAWDTQYF
TGTGCCAGCACTACCGCGGGGACTAATGCTTGGGATACGCAGTATTTT
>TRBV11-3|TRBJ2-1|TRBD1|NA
CASSLTAGGYNDLFF
TGTGCCAGCAGCTTAACGGCAGGGGGTTACAATGACCTGTTCTTC
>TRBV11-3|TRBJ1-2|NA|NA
CASSLDPGRRGYTF
TGCGCCAGCAGCTTGGATCCGGGGAGGAGGGGCTACACCTTC
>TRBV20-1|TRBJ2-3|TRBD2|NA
CSARDQLAGASTDMQYF
TGTAGTGCTAGAGATCAGTTAGCGGGGGCTTCCACAGATATGCAGTATTTT
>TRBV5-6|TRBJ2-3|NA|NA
CASRLGSHSRDTQYF
TGTGCCAGCAGGTTGGGGTCCCATAGCAGAGATACGCAGTATTTT
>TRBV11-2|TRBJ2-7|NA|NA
CASSWHCGGYEEYF
TGTGCCAGCAGTTGGCACTGCGGAGGATACGAGGAGTACTTC
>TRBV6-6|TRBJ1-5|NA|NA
CASTPDRCGQPQHF
TGTGCCAGTACCCCCGACAGGTGCGGTCAGCCCCAGCATTTT
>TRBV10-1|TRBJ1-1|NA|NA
CARRLNMNTEVFF
TGCGCCAGGAGACTTAACATGAACACTGAAGTTTTCTTT
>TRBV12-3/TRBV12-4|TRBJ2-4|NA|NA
CASSLDQTGMMNIQYF
TGTGCCAGCAGTTTAGACCAGACAGGCATGATGAACATTCAGTACTTC
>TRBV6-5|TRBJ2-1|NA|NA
CASSYSLQDSYNEQFF
TGTGCCAGCAGTTACTCCTTGCAAGACTCCTACAATGAGCAGTTCTTC
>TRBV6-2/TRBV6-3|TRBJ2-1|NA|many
CASSYYERRSSYNEQFF
TGTGCCAGCAGTTACTATGAGCGGCGTAGCTCCTACAATGAGCAGTTCTTC
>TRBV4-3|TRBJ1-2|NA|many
CASSQDLLRGYGYTF
TGCGCCAGCAGCCAAGATTTGCTCAGGGGTTATGGCTACACCTTC
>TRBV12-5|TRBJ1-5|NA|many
CASAPSDQPQHF
TGTGCTAGTGCCCCGTCCGATCAGCCCCAGCATTTT
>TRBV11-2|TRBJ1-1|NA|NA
CASLASNTEAFF
TGTGCCAGCTTAGCCAGTAACACTGAAGCTTTCTTT
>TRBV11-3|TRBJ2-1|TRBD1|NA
CASSLELTNRGHNEQFF
TGTGCCAGCAGCTTAGAGTTGACTAACAGGGGCCATAATGAGCAGTTCTTC
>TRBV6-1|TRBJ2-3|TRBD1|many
CASLRDRGTDTQYF
TGTGCCAGCCTACGGGACAGGGGTACAGATACGCAGTATTTT
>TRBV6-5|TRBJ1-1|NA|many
CASSYSRAGNTEAFF
TGTGCCAGCAGTTACTCCAGGGCAGGGAACACTGAAGCTTTCTTT
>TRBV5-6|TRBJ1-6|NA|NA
CASSWGGPLGDPPLHF
TGTGCCAGCAGCTGGGGTGGCCCTCTCGGGGATCCACCCCTCCACTTT
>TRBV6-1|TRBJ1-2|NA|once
CASSEDTDYRYTF
TGTGCCAGCAGTGAAGACACGGACTATAGATACACCTTC
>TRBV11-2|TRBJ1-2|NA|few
CASSLTGGYGYTF
TGTGCCAGCTCCCTAACCGGGGGCTATGGTTACACCTTC
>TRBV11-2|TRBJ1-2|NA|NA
CASSANMAVNYGYTF
TGTGCCAGCAGCGCCAACATGGCCGTTAACTATGGCTACACCTTC
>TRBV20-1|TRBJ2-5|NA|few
CSGEGGRGETQHF
TGCAGTGGGGAGGGGGGTCGTGGAGAGACCCAGCACTTC
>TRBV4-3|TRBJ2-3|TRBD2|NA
CACSHPSGPDTQYF
TGCGCCTGCAGCCATCCTAGCGGACCAGATACGCAGTATTTT
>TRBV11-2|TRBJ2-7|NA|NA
CATSPSTDGGQYF
TGTGCCACCAGCCCGTCGACGGATGGAGGGCAGTACTTC
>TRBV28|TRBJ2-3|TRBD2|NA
CAILAWSGGALGTDTQYF
TGTGCCATCCTTGCCTGGAGCGGGGGGGCCTTGGGCACAGATACGCAATATTTT
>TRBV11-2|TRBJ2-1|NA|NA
CASSLAGALYEQFF
TGTGCCAGCAGTTTGGCGGGGGCGCTTTACGAGCAGTTCTTC